This T cell receptor beta chain is drawn from a study of T-cell memory formation after mild COVID-19. General study results and limits: Contracting clones from day 15 to 85 had balanced CD4/CD8; later expanders favoured CD4+. Some SARS-CoV-2-responding clones were already detected in memory before infection. Mainly in CM and EM were contracting CD4+ clones; CD8+ were in EMRA.

The TCR alpha and TCR beta cDNA libraries, bearing sample barcodes and UMIs, were generated by 5'RACE using constant-segment primers. TCRdb re-called the 5' RACE reads through MiXCR, storing one row per CDR3 protein. This repertoire shows about 560,000 distinct CDR3 sequences, less than 25% found once; its top ten account for about 8.4%. Note on this clonotype: The antigen is not known.

From germline, CDR1 is KGHSH and CDR2 LQKENI. This CDR3 is 18 amino acids long. V lost 3 bases to trimming and J lost 4 bases, with 21 bases between them. This sequence joins TRBV18 and TRBJ2-2, with TRBD1 as a possible D gene (6 bases). The specimen sequenced was PBMCs or a T cell subset sorted from them (not recorded which). The source is an adult woman who had mild COVID-19 (a few samples of this study predate the infection). Cell type and time point are not known. The CDR3 sequence: CASSPDDRFHYSTGELFF. The CDR3 coding sequence is TGTGCCAGCTCACCCGATGACAGGTTTCATTACTCCACCGGGGAGCTGTTTTTT.